The clone carrying this TCR beta chain was observed many times. What it binds is unknown. This CDR3 comprises 15 residues. Germline assignment: CDR1 SGDLS and CDR2 YYNGEE. The trim removed 3 bases at V and 0 bases at J, leaving 5 bases unmatched. MiXCR, applied by TCRdb to the 5' RACE reads, yields one record per CDR3 protein. Of hundreds of thousands of distinct CDR3 sequences in the sample, 5.5% to 6.5% were seen once. These data originate in a study of identical twins. Study-wide results and caveats: Fewer insertions characterized abundant cord blood beta clonotypes, whereas memory repertoires showed none.

Sample: naive T cells sorted from blood. The receptor's source is a man between 18 and 29 years old in good health. The chain joins TRBV9 to TRBJ2-7; 8 bases align to TRBD2. The CDR3 loop reads CASSGGGTSSYEQYF. The CDR3 DNA is TGTGCCAGCAGCGGAGGCGGGACTAGCTCCTACGAGCAGTACTTC. Together with reference TRBV9 and TRBJ2-7, the CDR3 gives the full variable domain: DSGVTQTPKHLITATGQRVTLRCSPRSGDLSVYWYQQSLDQGLQFLIQYYNGEERAKGNILERFSAQQFPDLHSELNLSSLELGDSALYFCASSGGGTSSYEQYFGPGTRLTVT.